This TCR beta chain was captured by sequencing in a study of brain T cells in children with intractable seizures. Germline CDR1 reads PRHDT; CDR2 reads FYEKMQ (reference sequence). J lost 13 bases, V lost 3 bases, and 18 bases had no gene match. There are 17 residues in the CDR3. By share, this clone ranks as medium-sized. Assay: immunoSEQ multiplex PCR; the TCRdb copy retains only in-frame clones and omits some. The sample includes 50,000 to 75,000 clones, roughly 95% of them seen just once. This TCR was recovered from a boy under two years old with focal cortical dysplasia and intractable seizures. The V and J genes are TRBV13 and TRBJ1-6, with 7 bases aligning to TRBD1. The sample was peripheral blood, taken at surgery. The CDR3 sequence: CASSLREGAQWVSPLHF. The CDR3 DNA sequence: TGTGCCAGCAGCTTGCGAGAGGGGGCGCAGTGGGTGTCCCCCCTCCACTTT.